These 29 T cell receptor beta chains came from one sample sequenced in a study of blood T cell repertoires in COVID-19. Profiled with immunoSEQ multiplex PCR; TCRdb holds only in-frame clones, not every one. The sample lists about 150,000 clones, roughly four fifths seen once, with about 31% in the top ten. Sequencing was performed on peripheral blood. The receptor source for this set is a woman aged 60-75 years with acute or convalescent COVID-19.

This chain joins TRBV27 and TRBJ1-4; TRBD1 matches at 9 bases. The V and J ends lost 6 bases and 10 bases, in that order; junction bases with no gene match: 9. From germline, CDR1 is MNHEY and CDR2 SMNVEV (reference sequence). The CDR3 runs 14 residues. Here the CDR3 reads CASRGRDRVGKLFF. The CDR3 nucleotides are TGTGCCAGCAGGGGCCGGGACAGGGTCGGAAAACTGTTTTTT. The full variable domain, its missing parts supplied by reference TRBV27 and TRBJ1-4, is EAQVTQNPRYLITVTGKKLTVTCSQNMNHEYMSWYRQDPGLGLRQIYYSMNVEVTDKGDVPEGYKVSRKEKRNFPLILESPSPNQTSLYFCASRGRDRVGKLFFGSGTQLSVL.

Ten or more counts support this clone. The genes are TRBV6-1 and TRBJ1-2; D perhaps matches TRBD1 (6 bases). The germline gives CDR1 MNHNS, CDR2 SASEGT. V was pared by 2 bases and J by 6 bases, with 16 bases between. CDR3 length equals 15 residues. CDR3 in DNA: TGTGCCAGCAGTGAACGGTGGCAGGGGTTCGATGGCTACACCTTC. It codes for CASSERWQGFDGYTF.

The chain uses TRBV6-1 and TRBJ2-7; the match to TRBD1 covers 7 bases. Trimming cost V 2 bases and J 12 bases; bases outside gene matches: 13. Germline loops: CDR1 MNHNS, CDR2 SASEGT. This CDR3 has 14 amino acids. In nucleotides, the CDR3 is TGTGCCAGCAGTGAAACAGGGGTTCTTGGGGAAATGTACTTC. Translation: CASSETGVLGEMYF.

The CDR3 spells CATQTGAGSYEQYF. Here the CDR3 DNA reads TGTGCCACCCAAACAGGGGCTGGATCCTACGAGCAGTACTTC. The V and J genes are TRBV7-2 and TRBJ2-7, with TRBD1 identical over 7 bases. The V and J ends lost 10 bases and 1 base, in that order; junction bases with no gene match: 10. The length of the CDR3 is 14 residues. Germline V CDR1 and CDR2: SGHTA, FQGNSA.

There are a few counts of this clone. This chain connects TRBV7-9 to TRBJ1-4, with TRBD1 identical over 10 bases. V shed 5 bases and J 7 bases; nucleotides not matched to a gene: 7. The germline V gene encodes CDR1 SEHNR and CDR2 FQNEAQ (reference sequence). This CDR3 spans 15 amino acids. In nucleotides, the CDR3 is TGTGCCAGCAGCCTGCGACAGGGGGCTTTTGAAAAACTGTTTTTT. Its protein product is CASSLRQGAFEKLFF.

This chain links TRBV3-1 (or the pseudogene TRBV3-2) with TRBJ1-6, with D possibly matching TRBD1 (5 bases). The CDR3 is 17 residues long. Germline loops: CDR1 LGHDT, CDR2 YNNKEL (reference sequence). Trimming stripped 2 bases from V and 0 bases from J, with 11 bases between. CDR3 protein: CASSQTGRSSYNSPLHF. For the CDR3, the DNA is TGTGCCAGCAGCCAAACAGGCAGGAGCTCCTATAATTCACCCCTCCACTTT.

The J gene is TRBJ1-2, the V gene TRBV7-9; perhaps TRBD1 as D (5 bases). This CDR3 region has 14 residues. Germline V gives CDR1 SEHNR, CDR2 FQNEAQ (reference sequence). Trimming stripped 3 bases from V and 2 bases from J, with 10 bases between. In DNA form, the CDR3 reads TGTGCCAGCAGCTTGCGGGGCGCGAACTATGGCTACACCTTC. Its protein product is CASSLRGANYGYTF. Complete variable domain (other parts from reference TRBV7-9 and TRBJ1-2): DTGVSQNPRHKITKRGQNVTFRCDPISEHNRLYWYRQTLGQGPEFLTYFQNEAQLEKSRLLSDRFSAERPKGSFSTLEIQRTEQGDSAMYLCASSLRGANYGYTFGSGTRLTVV.

The gene calls are TRBV6-6 and TRBJ1-5, with D possibly TRBD1 on 5 matching bases. Germline loops: CDR1 MNHNY, CDR2 SVGAGI (reference sequence). The CDR3 totals 14 residues. V shed 6 bases and J shed 4 bases, with 13 bases lying between them. CDR3 bases: TGTGCCAGCAGCCCCCGGGGGAGGAATCAGCCCCAGCATTTT. The encoded protein is CASSPRGRNQPQHF.

The chain has TRBV6-2 or TRBV6-3 and TRBJ1-2, with 8 nucleotides matching TRBD1. The germline V gene has CDR1 MNHEY and CDR2 SVGEGT. The CDR3 runs 16 residues. Trimming at V came to 4 bases and at J to 4 bases, leaving 11 bases not matched to a gene. The CDR3 coding sequence is TGTGCCAGCAGTTGGGGACAGGCCCTAACCCCCTATGGCTACACCTTC. This codes for CASSWGQALTPYGYTF.

This chain links TRBV19 with TRBJ1-5, with 7 nucleotides matching TRBD1. V shed 0 bases, J shed 5 bases, and the junction held 10 bases outside the gene matches. The germline gives CDR1 LNHDA, CDR2 SQIVND (reference sequence). The CDR3 runs 17 residues. In DNA, the CDR3 is TGTGCCAGTAGTATAGATATCCGGAACAGGGGCGATCAGCCCCAGCATTTT. As protein: CASSIDIRNRGDQPQHF. The entire variable domain, with the rest obtained from reference TRBV19 and TRBJ1-5, is as follows: DGGITQSPKYLFRKEGQNVTLSCEQNLNHDAMYWYRQDPGQGLRLIYYSQIVNDFQKGDIAEGYSVSREKKESFPLTVTSAQKNPTAFYLCASSIDIRNRGDQPQHFGDGTRLSIL.

Ten or more counts support this clone. The rearrangement links TRBV9 to TRBJ1-4; D is possibly TRBD1 (5 bases). CDR1 is SGDLS, CDR2 YYNGEE, per germline. Trimming stripped 1 base from V and 6 bases from J, with 13 bases between. The CDR3 extends over 15 amino acids. The DNA of the CDR3 is TGTGCCAGCAGCGTAATCGGGGGGAGGCATGAAAAACTGTTTTTT. Translating it yields CASSVIGGRHEKLFF.

J is TRBJ1-3 and V is TRBV3-1 (or the pseudogene TRBV3-2); TRBD1 is a possible D gene (5 bases). Germline CDR1 reads LGHDT; CDR2 reads YNNKEL (reference sequence). The CDR3 is 17 residues long. V dropped 0 bases and J dropped 0 bases, with 12 bases sitting between them. CDR3 bases: TGTGCCAGCAGCCAAGATCCGGGGGGATACTCTGGAAACACCATATATTTT. Translating gives CASSQDPGGYSGNTIYF.

V gene TRBV9 combines with J gene TRBJ2-7; 10 positions agree with TRBD1. V shed 0 bases and J 9 bases; nucleotides not matched to a gene: 9. The CDR3 spans 15 residues. Germline CDR1 SGDLS, CDR2 YYNGEE. CDR3 sequence reads: CASSVEGTGDLGQYF. The CDR3 DNA sequence: TGTGCCAGCAGCGTAGAGGGGACAGGGGATTTAGGGCAGTACTTC.

The sample holds one count of this clone. The sample carries other DNA sequences with the same CDR3. This chain links TRBV15 with TRBJ1-1, with D hard to call. V was pared by 3 bases and J by 1 base, with 6 bases between. Germline lookup yields CDR1 LNHNV and CDR2 YYDKDF (reference sequence). This CDR3 has 13 residues. The CDR3 loop is CATSRRGNTEAFF. The CDR3 DNA reads TGTGCCACCAGCAGGCGGGGGAACACTGAAGCTTTCTTT.

This clone was seen a handful of times. The sample has other DNA sequences that encode this CDR3 too. The V and J genes are TRBV14 and TRBJ1-2; the D is unclear. CDR3 length: 13 residues. The germline gives CDR1 SGHDN, CDR2 FVKESK. The V end lost 3 bases, the J end lost 3 bases, and 8 bases lay between the germline ends. CDR3 nucleotide sequence: TGTGCCAGCAGCCAGCAGGCCGACTATGGCTACACCTTC. Protein: CASSQQADYGYTF.

The CDR3 region has the DNA TGTGCCAGTGGGAGGGAGAGGTCCTACGAGCAGTACTTC. Protein product: CASGRERSYEQYF. The V gene is TRBV19, the J gene TRBJ2-7, with TRBD2 matching over 7 bases. The J segment lost 1 base and the V segment lost 8 bases, leaving 5 bases of the junction unmatched. The CDR3 has 13 residues. Germline V gene lookup returns CDR1 LNHDA and CDR2 SQIVND (reference sequence).

The chain uses TRBV13 and TRBJ2-7, with D unresolved. The V gene lost 1 base and the J gene lost 2 bases, with 12 bases spanning the gap. The CDR3 has 15 amino acids. Germline CDR1 PRHDT, CDR2 FYEKMQ (reference sequence). The CDR3 protein is CASSLAPTSAYEQYV. In DNA form, the CDR3 reads TGTGCCAGCAGCTTAGCTCCAACTTCGGCCTACGAGCAGTACGTC.

The chain is built from TRBV6-5 and TRBJ1-1; D gene ambiguous. Looked up from germline, CDR1 is MNHEY and CDR2 is SVGAGI. With 2 bases removed from V and 2 bases from J, the gap between germline ends came to 15 bases. The CDR3 is 16 residues long. The CDR3 region has the DNA TGTGCCAGCAGTTACGTCCGGACTTCCTTTAACACTGAAGCTTTCTTT. Amino acids: CASSYVRTSFNTEAFF.

Here the CDR3 DNA reads TGTGCCAGCAGCCGCGGGGGAAGCACAGATACGCAGTATTTT. Translating it yields CASSRGGSTDTQYF. The chain joins TRBV7-6 to TRBJ2-3; 7 nucleotides match TRBD2. The ends lost 5 bases at V and 0 bases at J; junction bases unmatched: 2. Germline CDR1 reads SGHVS; CDR2 reads FNYEAQ. The CDR3 spans 14 residues. Full variable domain (rest looked up from reference TRBV7-6 and TRBJ2-3): GAGVSQSPRYKVTKRGQDVALRCDPISGHVSLYWYRQALGQGPEFLTYFNYEAQQDKSGLPNDRFSAERPEGSISTLTIQRTEQRDSAMYRCASSRGGSTDTQYFGPGTRLTVL.

The sample holds one count of this clone. This chain joins TRBV19 and TRBJ1-1; possibly TRBD1 for D (5 bases). This CDR3 is built from 18 residues. Germline-derived CDR1 and CDR2 are LNHDA and SQIVND (reference sequence). Deletions cut 9 bases from V and 3 bases from J, with 29 bases between. CDR3 sequence (DNA): TGTGCCAGCCATACATATCTGCAAGGGGAGGGTGGGCACACTGAAGCTTTCTTT. It encodes CASHTYLQGEGGHTEAFF.

This sequence joins TRBV20-1 and TRBJ2-7; D gene ambiguous. The CDR3 has 11 amino acids. Trimming took 3 bases from V and 4 from J, leaving 7 bases between them. Germline loops: CDR1 DFQATT, CDR2 SNEGSKA (reference sequence). The CDR3: CSARVGYEQYF. The CDR3 DNA reads TGCAGTGCTAGGGTCGGTTACGAGCAGTACTTC.

The CDR3, as DNA: TGCGCCAGCAGCTCGGGGACAGGGGATTATGGCTACACCTTC. It translates to CASSSGTGDYGYTF. The chain recombines TRBV5-1 with TRBJ1-2, with 10 bases lining up with TRBD1. From germline, CDR1 is SGHRS and CDR2 YFSETQ. The ends lost 3 bases at V and 5 bases at J; junction bases unmatched: 4. CDR3 length: 14 amino acids.

V usage is TRBV6-5 and J usage is TRBJ2-7, with 9 bases aligning to TRBD1. Germline CDR1 and CDR2: MNHEY and SVGAGI. This CDR3 has 14 residues. Losses at the gene ends were 2 bases for V and 6 bases for J; bases not matched to a gene: 5. CDR3 sequence: CASSYVRTGAEQYF. CDR3 nucleotides: TGTGCCAGCAGTTACGTCCGGACAGGGGCCGAGCAGTACTTC.

V and J are TRBV5-1 and TRBJ1-1; D is ambiguous. V gave up 0 bases and J gave up 1 base, with 10 bases separating them. The CDR3 has 15 residues. The germline V gene encodes CDR1 SGHRS and CDR2 YFSETQ. For the CDR3, the DNA is TGCGCCAGCAGCTTGGCCGAACAGCAGAACACTGAAGCTTTCTTT. Translated, it gives CASSLAEQQNTEAFF. Variable domain in full (rest from reference TRBV5-1 and TRBJ1-1): KAGVTQTPRYLIKTRGQQVTLSCSPISGHRSVSWYQQTPGQGLQFLFEYFSETQRNKGNFPGRFSGRQFSNSRSEMNVSTLELGDSALYLCASSLAEQQNTEAFFGQGTRLTVV.

The CDR3 DNA sequence: TGTGCCTGGAGCATCCAGGTCAGAGCAGAGTATAATTCACCCCTCCACTTT. It is translated as CAWSIQVRAEYNSPLHF. The V call is TRBV30, the J call TRBJ1-6; D remains ambiguous. The ends were cut back, 3 bases at V and 4 bases at J, with 19 bases in the middle. The CDR3 has 17 residues. Germline CDR1 is GTSNPN and CDR2 is SVGIG (reference sequence).

The rearrangement joins TRBV5-6 to TRBJ2-7, with TRBD1 matching 7 bases. CDR1 is SGHDT and CDR2 is YYEEEE in the germline V gene. The CDR3 runs to 11 residues. The CDR3 coding sequence is TGTGCCAGCAGCTTGGGGACAGGAGAGGACGTC. It is translated as CASSLGTGEDV.

In its sample, this clone was seen once. The V gene is TRBV28, the J gene TRBJ1-5, with D perhaps matching TRBD1 (6 bases). Deletions cut 5 bases from V and 7 bases from J, with 15 bases between. The germline V gene encodes CDR1 MDHEN and CDR2 SYDVKM. There are 14 residues in the CDR3. CDR3 nucleotide sequence: TGTGCCAGCAGTACTCCTACAGGGTTCCAGCCCCAGCATTTT. Protein: CASSTPTGFQPQHF.

The chain is built from TRBV4-2 and TRBJ1-3, with D perhaps TRBD1 (6 bases). This CDR3 contains 16 residues. Trimming took 0 bases from V and 0 from J, leaving 9 bases between them. Germline CDR1 LGHNA, CDR2 YNFKEQ. The CDR3: CASSQDQGSSGNTIYF. The CDR3 DNA is TGTGCCAGCAGCCAAGATCAGGGGAGCTCTGGAAACACCATATATTTT.

This sequence joins TRBV6-5 and TRBJ1-1; no reliable D call. The V gene lost 6 bases and the J gene lost 2 bases, with 7 bases spanning the gap. Germline V CDR1 and CDR2: MNHEY, SVGAGI. The CDR3 runs to 12 residues. The CDR3 sequence is CASRAPNTEAFF. The DNA of the CDR3 is TGTGCCAGCAGAGCCCCCAACACTGAAGCTTTCTTT.